This TCR beta chain was sequenced during a study of siplizumab effects on memory and regulatory T cells. The CDR3 spans 16 residues. Germline V CDR1 and CDR2: MGHRA, YSYEKL. V was cut by 3 bases and J by 8 bases, with 19 bases left in between. Using immunoSEQ multiplex PCR, the repertoire was profiled, and TCRdb retains in-frame clones only, with some absent. The table has about 120,000 clones, around 94% seen once. Sequencing was performed on non-Treg CD4+ T cells sorted from blood. This TCR came from a human donor in good health. The chain employs TRBV4-1 and TRBJ1-4, with no clear D. The CDR3 coding sequence is TGCGCCAGCAGCCAGTTCGACGCCCGCGCGGTCGAAAAACTGTTTTTT. It specifies CASSQFDARAVEKLFF.